This T cell receptor beta chain appears in the sequencing data of a study of shared clonotypes between healthy human individuals. For the study at large: Per donor, three plates held CD4 naive cells, three held CD4 memory, two held CD8 naive and one held CD8 memory. Broader study findings: With few donors, the genetic and exposure-history diversity represented was limited. Between several donors, naive CD4 clonotypes were shared at a level of about 5%. Estimated richness values were generally larger in naive subsets than in memory subsets.

Generated by immunoSEQ multiplex PCR, the TCRdb table keeps only in-frame clones and is missing some. Of roughly 2.6 million clones listed, around 94% were seen once; the top ten hold more than 0.12%. The CDR3 contains 14 residues. Deletions cut 3 bases from V and 0 bases from J, with 9 bases between. Germline V CDR1 and CDR2: SGDLS, YYNGEE. As concerns this clone: The antigen is undetermined. Within the sample, other DNA sequences also encode this same CDR3.

The clonotype comes from a young man in good health. The chain carries TRBV9 and TRBJ1-1; TRBD1 is a possible D gene (5 bases). The sequenced material came from naive CD4+ T cells sorted from blood. Subset: CD45RA+ positively selected. This CDR3 reads CASSADSMNTEAFF. The CDR3 DNA reads as TGTGCCAGCAGCGCCGACAGTATGAACACTGAAGCTTTCTTT.